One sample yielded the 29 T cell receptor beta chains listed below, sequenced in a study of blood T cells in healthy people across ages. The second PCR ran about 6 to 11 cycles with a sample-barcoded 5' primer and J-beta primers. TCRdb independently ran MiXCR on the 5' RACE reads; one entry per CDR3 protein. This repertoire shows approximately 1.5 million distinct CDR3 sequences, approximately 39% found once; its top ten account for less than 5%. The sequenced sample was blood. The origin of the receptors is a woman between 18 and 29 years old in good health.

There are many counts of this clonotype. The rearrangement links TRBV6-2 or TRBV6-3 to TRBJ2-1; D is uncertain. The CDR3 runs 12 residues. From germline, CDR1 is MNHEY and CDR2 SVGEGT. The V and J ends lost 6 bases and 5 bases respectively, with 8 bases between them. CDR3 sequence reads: CASSSRDNEQFF. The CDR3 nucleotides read TGTGCCAGCAGCTCCCGGGACAATGAGCAGTTCTTC.

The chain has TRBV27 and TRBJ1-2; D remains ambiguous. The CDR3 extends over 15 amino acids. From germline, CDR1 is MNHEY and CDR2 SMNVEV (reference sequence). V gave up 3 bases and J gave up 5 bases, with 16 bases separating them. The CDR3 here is CASSFPGSPVYGYTF. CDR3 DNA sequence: TGTGCCAGCAGTTTTCCCGGTTCCCCGGTATATGGCTACACCTTC.

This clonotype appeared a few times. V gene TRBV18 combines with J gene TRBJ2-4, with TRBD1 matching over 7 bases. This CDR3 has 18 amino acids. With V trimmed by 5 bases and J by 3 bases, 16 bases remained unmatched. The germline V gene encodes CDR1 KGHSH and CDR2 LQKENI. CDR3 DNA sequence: TGTGCCAGCTCAACCGCGACAGGGCCCATATTCCTCAAAAACATTCAGTACTTC. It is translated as CASSTATGPIFLKNIQYF.

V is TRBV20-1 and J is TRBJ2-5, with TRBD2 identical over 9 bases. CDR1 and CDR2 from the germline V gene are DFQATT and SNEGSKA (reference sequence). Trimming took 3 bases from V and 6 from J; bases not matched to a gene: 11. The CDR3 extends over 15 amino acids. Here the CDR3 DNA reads TGCAGTGCTAGCAGCGGCAGCGGGAGGCTAAAGACCCAGTACTTC. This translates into CSASSGSGRLKTQYF.

CDR3 nucleotides: TGCAGTGCTAGTGGGGACAGGAACAATCAGCCCCAGCATTTT. Translating it yields CSASGDRNNQPQHF. The chain carries TRBV20-1 and TRBJ1-5, with 8 bases fitting TRBD1. After removal of 3 bases from V and 3 bases from J, the junction contained 4 bases not matched to a gene. CDR1 is DFQATT and CDR2 is SNEGSKA in the germline V gene (reference sequence). This CDR3 is 14 amino acids long.

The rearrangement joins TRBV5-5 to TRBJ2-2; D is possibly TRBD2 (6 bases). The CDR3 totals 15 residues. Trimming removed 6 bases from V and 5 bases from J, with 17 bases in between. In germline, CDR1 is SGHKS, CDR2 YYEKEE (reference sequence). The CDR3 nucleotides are TGTGCCAGCACCTCGAGGGCGGCGGGGACCGGGGAGCTGTTTTTT. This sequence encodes CASTSRAAGTGELFF.

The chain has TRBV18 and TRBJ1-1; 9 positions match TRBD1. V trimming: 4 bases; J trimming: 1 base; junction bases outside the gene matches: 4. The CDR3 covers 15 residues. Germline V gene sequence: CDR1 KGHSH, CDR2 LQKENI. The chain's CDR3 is CASSLRTGENTEAFF. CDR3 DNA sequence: TGTGCCAGCTCACTCCGGACAGGGGAGAACACTGAAGCTTTCTTT.

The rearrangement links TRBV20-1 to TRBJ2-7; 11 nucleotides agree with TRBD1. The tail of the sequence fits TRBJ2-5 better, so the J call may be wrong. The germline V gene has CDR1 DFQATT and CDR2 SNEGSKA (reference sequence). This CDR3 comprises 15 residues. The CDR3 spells CRATPPGQGVETQYF. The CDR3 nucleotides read TGCAGGGCAACACCTCCGGGACAGGGGGTTGAGACCCAGTACTTC.

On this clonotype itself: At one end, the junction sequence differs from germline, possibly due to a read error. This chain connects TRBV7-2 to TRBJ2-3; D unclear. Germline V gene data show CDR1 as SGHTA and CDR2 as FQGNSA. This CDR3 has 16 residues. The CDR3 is CASSLKTRSVTDMQYF. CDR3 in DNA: TGTGCCAGCAGCTTAAAAACACGCAGCGTCACAGATATGCAGTATTTT. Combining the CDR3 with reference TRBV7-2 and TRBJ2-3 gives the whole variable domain GAGVSQSPSNKVTEKGKDVELRCDPISGHTALYWYRQSLGQGLEFLIYFQGNSAPDKSGLPSDRFSAERTGGSVSTLTIQRTQQEDSAVYLCASSLKTRSVTDMQYFGPGTRLTVL.

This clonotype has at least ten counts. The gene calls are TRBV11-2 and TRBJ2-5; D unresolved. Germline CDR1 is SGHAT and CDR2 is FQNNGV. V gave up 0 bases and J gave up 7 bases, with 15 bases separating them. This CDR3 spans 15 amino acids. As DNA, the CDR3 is TGTGCCAGCAGCTTAGAACTTGGCGGAAGCCGGACCCAGTACTTC. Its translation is CASSLELGGSRTQYF.

This chain's CDR3 is CASSTTSGDFYEQYF. The CDR3 DNA reads TGTGCCAGTAGCACAACTAGCGGGGATTTCTACGAGCAGTACTTC. This chain uses TRBV19 with TRBJ2-7; TRBD2 agrees at 10 bases. The CDR3 consists of 15 residues. The V gene's germline CDR1 is LNHDA and CDR2 SQIVND (reference sequence). Trimming took 6 bases from V and 3 from J; bases not matched to a gene: 8.

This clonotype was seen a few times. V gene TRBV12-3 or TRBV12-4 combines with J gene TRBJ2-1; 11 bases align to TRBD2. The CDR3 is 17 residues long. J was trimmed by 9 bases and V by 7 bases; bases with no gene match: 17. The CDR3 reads CASTLDSSGGTSREQFF. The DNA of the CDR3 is TGTGCCAGCACCCTGGACTCTAGCGGGGGGACCTCCCGTGAGCAGTTCTTC.

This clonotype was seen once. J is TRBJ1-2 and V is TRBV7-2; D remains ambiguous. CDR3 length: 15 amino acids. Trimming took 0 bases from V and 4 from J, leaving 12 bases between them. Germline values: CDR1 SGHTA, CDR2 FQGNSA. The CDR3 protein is CASSLALTEFYGYTF. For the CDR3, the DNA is TGTGCCAGCAGCTTAGCGTTAACAGAATTCTATGGCTACACCTTC.

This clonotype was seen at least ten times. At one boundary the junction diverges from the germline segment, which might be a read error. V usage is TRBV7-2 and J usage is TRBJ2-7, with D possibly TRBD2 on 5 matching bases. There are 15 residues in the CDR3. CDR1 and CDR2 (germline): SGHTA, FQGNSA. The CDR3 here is CASSLALGSTYEQYF. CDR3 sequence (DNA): TGTGCCAGCAGTTTAGCGCTCGGATCGACCTACGAGCAGTACTTC.

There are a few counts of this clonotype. The DNA for the CDR3 is TGTGCCAGCAGTTTAATTGACGGGGGATACGAGCAGTACTTC. Translated, it gives CASSLIDGGYEQYF. The chain recombines TRBV27 with TRBJ2-7; the D gene is possibly TRBD2 (6 bases). Germline V gives CDR1 MNHEY, CDR2 SMNVEV (reference sequence). The ends were cut back, 2 bases at V and 4 bases at J, with 12 bases in the middle. This CDR3 contains 14 residues.

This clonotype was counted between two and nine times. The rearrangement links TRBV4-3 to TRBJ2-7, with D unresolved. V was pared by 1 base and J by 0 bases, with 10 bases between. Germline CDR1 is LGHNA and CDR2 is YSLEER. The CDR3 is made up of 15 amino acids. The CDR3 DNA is TGCGCCAGCAGCCAAGGGGTGGCTCTCTCCTACGAGCAGTACTTC. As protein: CASSQGVALSYEQYF.

The chain's CDR3 is CASSDGYRGRGTEAFF. In DNA form, the CDR3 reads TGCGCCAGCAGTGATGGGTACAGGGGGCGCGGCACTGAAGCTTTCTTT. The chain employs TRBV10-2 and TRBJ1-1; TRBD1 aligns across 9 bases. CDR1 is WSHSY, CDR2 SAAADI, per germline. The CDR3 is made up of 16 amino acids. V lost 3 bases to trimming and J lost 4 bases; unmatched junction nucleotides: 9.

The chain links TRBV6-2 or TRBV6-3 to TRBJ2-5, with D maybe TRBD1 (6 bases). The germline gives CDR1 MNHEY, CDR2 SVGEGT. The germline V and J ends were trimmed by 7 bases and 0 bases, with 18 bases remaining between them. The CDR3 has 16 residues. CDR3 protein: CASTETGWAHQETQYF. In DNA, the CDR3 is TGTGCCAGCACGGAAACAGGGTGGGCCCACCAAGAGACCCAGTACTTC.

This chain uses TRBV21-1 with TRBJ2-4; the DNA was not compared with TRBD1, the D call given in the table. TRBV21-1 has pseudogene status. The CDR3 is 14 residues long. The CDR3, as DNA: TGTGCCAGCAGAAACCCGGACTGGGGAAACATTCAGTACTTC. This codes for CASRNPDWGNIQYF.

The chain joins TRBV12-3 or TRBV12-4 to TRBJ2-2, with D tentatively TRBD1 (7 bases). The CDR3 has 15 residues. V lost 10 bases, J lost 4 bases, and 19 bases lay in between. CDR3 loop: CATKGGTVTTGELFF. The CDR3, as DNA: TGTGCCACCAAAGGGGGGACAGTCACCACCGGGGAGCTGTTTTTT.

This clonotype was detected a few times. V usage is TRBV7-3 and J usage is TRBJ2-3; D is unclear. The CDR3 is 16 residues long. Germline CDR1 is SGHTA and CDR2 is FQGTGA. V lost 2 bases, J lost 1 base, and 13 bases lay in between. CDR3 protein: CASSLVAPTGTDTQYF. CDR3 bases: TGTGCCAGCAGCTTAGTAGCTCCTACCGGCACAGATACGCAGTATTTT.

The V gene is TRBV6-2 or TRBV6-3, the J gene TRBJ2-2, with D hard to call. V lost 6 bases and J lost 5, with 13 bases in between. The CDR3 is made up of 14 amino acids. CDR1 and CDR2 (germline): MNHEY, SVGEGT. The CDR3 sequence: CASSPRMRTGELFF. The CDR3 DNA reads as TGTGCCAGCAGCCCACGGATGAGGACCGGGGAGCTGTTTTTT.

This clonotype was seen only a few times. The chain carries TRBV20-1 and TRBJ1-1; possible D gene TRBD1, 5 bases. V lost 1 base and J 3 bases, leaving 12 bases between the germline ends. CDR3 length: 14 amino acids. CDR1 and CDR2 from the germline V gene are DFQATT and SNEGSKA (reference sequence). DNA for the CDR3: TGCAGTGCTAGAGGGGGCGCGAGGGACACTGAAGCTTTCTTT. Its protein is CSARGGARDTEAFF.

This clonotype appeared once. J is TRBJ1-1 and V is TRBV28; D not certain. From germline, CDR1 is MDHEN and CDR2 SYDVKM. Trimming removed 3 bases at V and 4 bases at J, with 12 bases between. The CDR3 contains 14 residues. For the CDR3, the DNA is TGTGCCAGCAGTTTTGAGGTGGCCCTCACTGAAGCTTTCTTT. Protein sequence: CASSFEVALTEAFF.

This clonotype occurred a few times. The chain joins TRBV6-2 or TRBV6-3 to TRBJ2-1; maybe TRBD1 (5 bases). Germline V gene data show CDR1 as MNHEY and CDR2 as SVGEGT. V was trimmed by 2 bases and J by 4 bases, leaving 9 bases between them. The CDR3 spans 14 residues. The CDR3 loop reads CASSYLREYNEQFF. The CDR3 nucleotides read TGTGCCAGCAGTTACCTCAGGGAATACAATGAGCAGTTCTTC.

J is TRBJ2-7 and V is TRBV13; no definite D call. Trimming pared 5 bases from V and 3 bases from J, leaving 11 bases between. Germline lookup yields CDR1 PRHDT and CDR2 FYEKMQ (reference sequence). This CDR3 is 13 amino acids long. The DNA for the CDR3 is TGTGCCAGCAGCGCCCTAGACAACTACGAGCAGTACTTC. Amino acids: CASSALDNYEQYF.

The CDR3 loop is CASSSSPLNTEAFF. The CDR3 coding sequence is TGCGCCAGCAGCTCGTCTCCCTTGAACACTGAAGCTTTCTTT. The chain recombines TRBV5-1 with TRBJ1-1; D ambiguous. This CDR3 contains 14 residues. The V end was cut by 3 bases, the J end by 0 bases, with 9 bases between. Germline values: CDR1 SGHRS, CDR2 YFSETQ.

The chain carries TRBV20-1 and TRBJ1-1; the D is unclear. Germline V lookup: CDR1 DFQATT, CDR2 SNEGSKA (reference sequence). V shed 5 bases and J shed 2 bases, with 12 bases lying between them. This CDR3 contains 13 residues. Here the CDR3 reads CSAAITGNTEAFF. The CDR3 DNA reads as TGCAGTGCTGCCATAACTGGTAACACTGAAGCTTTCTTT.

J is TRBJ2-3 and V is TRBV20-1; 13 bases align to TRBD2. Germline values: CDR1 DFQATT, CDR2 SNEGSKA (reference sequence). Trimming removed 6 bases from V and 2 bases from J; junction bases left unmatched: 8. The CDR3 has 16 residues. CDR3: CSASPGLAGSTDTQYF. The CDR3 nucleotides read TGCAGTGCCTCACCGGGACTAGCGGGGTCCACAGATACGCAGTATTTT.